The subject of this entry is one T cell receptor (beta chain). Germline V gene data show CDR1 as DFQATT and CDR2 as SNEGSKA (reference sequence). Trimming left V 0 bases short and J 1 base short, with 12 bases between. The CDR3 totals 15 residues. RNA totalling about 0.45 to 1 ug underwent reverse transcription with random hexamers. The amplification used immunoSEQ multiplex PCR on TCR beta CDR3; it spanned 54 Vbeta and 13 Jbeta. TCRdb re-called the immunoSEQ multiplex PCR reads with MiXCR, one entry per CDR3 protein. The table lists 100,000 to 150,000 distinct CDR3 sequences, approximately 93% of them singletons. The source of the sample is a study of CD8 T cells in Susac syndrome. TEMRA cells were FACS-enriched and CD8+ and CD4+ T cells negatively isolated.

The sequenced sample was CD8+ T cells from PBMCs. The sequence derives from a human donor with multiple sclerosis. The rearrangement joins TRBV20-1 to TRBJ1-1; D uncertain. The chain's CDR3 is CSARDRRGKNTEAFF. The CDR3 DNA follows: TGCAGTGCTAGAGATCGCCGTGGAAAGAACACTGAAGCTTTCTTT.